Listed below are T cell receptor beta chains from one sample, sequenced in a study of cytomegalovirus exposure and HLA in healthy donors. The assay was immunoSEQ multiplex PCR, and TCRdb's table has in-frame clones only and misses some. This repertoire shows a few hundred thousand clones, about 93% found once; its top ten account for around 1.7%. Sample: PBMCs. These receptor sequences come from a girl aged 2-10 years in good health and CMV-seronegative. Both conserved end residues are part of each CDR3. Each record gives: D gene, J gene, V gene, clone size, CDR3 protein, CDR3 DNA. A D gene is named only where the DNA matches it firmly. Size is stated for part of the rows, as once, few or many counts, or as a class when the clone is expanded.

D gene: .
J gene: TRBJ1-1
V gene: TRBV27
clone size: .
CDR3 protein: CASSQQGGYTEAFF
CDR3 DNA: TGTGCCAGCAGCCAGCAGGGTGGGTACACTGAAGCTTTCTTT

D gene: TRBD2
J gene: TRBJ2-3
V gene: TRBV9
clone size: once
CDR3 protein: CASSVSSGRAGGTDTQYF
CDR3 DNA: TGTGCCAGCAGCGTGTCCAGCGGGAGGGCCGGGGGAACAGATACGCAGTATTTT

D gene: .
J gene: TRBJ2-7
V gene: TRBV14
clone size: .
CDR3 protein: CASSHRYDEQYF
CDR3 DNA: TGTGCCAGCAGCCACCGGTACGACGAGCAGTACTTC

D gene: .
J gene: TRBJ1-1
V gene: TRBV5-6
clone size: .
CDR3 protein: CASSLFRQAHRGAFF
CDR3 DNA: TGTGCCAGCAGCTTGTTTAGACAGGCACACAGAGGAGCTTTCTTT

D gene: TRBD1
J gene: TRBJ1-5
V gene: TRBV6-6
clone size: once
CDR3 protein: CASSKQGARNQPQHF
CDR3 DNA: TGTGCCAGCAGTAAACAGGGGGCTCGGAATCAGCCCCAGCATTTT

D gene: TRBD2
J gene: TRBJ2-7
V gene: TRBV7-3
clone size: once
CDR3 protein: CASSLGLADEQYF
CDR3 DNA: TGTGCCAGCAGCTTAGGACTAGCGGACGAGCAGTACTTC

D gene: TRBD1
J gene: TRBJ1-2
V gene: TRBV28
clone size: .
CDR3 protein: CASSLTSFGTGVRTNYGYTF
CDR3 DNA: TGTGCCAGCAGCCTCACCTCATTCGGGACAGGGGTTAGGACTAACTATGGCTACACCTTC

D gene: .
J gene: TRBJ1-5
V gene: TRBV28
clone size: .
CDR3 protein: CASSLRAGWTTGEHF
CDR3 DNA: TGTGCCAGCAGTTTACGGGCCGGTTGGACTACCGGCGAGCATTTT

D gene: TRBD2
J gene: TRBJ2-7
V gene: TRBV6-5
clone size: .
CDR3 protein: CASRGGGYEQYF
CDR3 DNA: TGTGCCAGCAGGGGCGGGGGCTACGAGCAGTACTTC

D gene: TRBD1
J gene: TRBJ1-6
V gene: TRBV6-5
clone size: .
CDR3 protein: CASSQWTGGNSPLHF
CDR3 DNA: TGTGCCAGCAGCCAGTGGACAGGGGGAAATTCACCCCTCCACTTT

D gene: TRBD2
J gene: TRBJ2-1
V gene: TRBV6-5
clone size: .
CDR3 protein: CASSSGGWLSDEQFF
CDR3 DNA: TGTGCCAGCAGTTCCGGGGGGTGGCTAAGCGATGAGCAGTTCTTC

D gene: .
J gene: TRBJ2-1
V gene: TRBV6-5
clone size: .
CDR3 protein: CASSYSLTDYEQFF
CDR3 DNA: TGTGCCAGCAGTTACTCCCTAACAGATTATGAGCAGTTCTTC

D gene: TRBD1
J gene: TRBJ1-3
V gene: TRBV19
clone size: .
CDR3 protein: CASTQGTSGNTIYF
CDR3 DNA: TGTGCCAGTACACAGGGGACCTCTGGAAACACCATATATTTT

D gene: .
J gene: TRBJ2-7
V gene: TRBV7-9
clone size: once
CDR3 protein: CATLGSAYEQYF
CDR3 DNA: TGTGCCACCCTAGGCAGTGCCTACGAGCAGTACTTC

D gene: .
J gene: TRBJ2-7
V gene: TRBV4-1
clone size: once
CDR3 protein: CASSSVGGAAYEQYF
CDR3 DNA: TGCGCCAGCAGCTCAGTGGGGGGTGCCGCCTACGAGCAGTACTTC

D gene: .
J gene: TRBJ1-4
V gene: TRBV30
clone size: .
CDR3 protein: CAWSSFEKLFF
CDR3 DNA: TGTGCCTGGAGTTCATTTGAAAAACTGTTTTTT

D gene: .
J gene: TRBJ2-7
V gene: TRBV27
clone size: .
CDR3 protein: CASRGGPYEQYF
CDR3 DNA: TGTGCCAGCAGAGGGGGTCCGTACGAGCAGTACTTC

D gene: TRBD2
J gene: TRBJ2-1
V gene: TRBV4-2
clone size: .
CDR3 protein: CASSLAGEYSYNEQFF
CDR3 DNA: TGTGCCAGCAGCCTAGCGGGAGAATATAGCTACAATGAGCAGTTCTTC

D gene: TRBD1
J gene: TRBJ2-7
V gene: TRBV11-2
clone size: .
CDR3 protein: CASSSFGTDSPSYEQYF
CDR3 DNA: TGTGCCAGTAGCTCCTTTGGGACAGACTCACCATCCTACGAGCAGTACTTC

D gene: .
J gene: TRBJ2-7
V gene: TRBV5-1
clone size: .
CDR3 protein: CASSLTRAGPRGEQYF
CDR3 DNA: TGCGCCAGCAGTCTGACTCGCGCGGGGCCTCGAGGCGAGCAGTACTTC

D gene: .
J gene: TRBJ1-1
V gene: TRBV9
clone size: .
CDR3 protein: CASSAQGNTEAFF
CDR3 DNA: TGTGCCAGCAGCGCTCAGGGAAACACTGAAGCTTTCTTT

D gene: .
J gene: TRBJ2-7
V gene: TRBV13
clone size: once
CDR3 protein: CASSLSAGPHEQYF
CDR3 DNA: TGTGCCAGCAGCTTAAGCGCCGGCCCCCACGAGCAGTACTTC

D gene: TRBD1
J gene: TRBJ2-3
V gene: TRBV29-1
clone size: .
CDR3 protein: CSVEPPGGSTDTQYF
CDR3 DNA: TGCAGCGTTGAACCCCCAGGGGGAAGCACAGATACGCAGTATTTT

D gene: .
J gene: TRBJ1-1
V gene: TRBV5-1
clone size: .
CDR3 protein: CASSFRDTFLNTEAFF
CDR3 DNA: TGCGCCAGCAGCTTCCGGGACACTTTTTTGAACACTGAAGCTTTCTTT

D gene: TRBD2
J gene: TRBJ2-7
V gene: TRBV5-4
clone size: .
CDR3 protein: CASSPGLAGDYEQYF
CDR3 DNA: TGTGCCAGCAGCCCTGGACTAGCGGGGGACTACGAGCAGTACTTC

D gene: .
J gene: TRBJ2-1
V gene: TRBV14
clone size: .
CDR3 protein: CASSLGGAQGNEQFF
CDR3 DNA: TGTGCCAGCAGCCTAGGTGGGGCTCAGGGCAATGAGCAGTTCTTC

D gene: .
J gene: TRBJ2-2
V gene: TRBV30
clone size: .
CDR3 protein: CAWKKGRANTGELFF
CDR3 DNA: TGTGCCTGGAAAAAAGGCAGGGCGAACACCGGGGAGCTGTTTTTT

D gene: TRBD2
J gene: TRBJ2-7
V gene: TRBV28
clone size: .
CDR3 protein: CASRLAKSSYEQYF
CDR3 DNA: TGTGCCAGCCGACTAGCGAAAAGCTCCTACGAGCAGTACTTC

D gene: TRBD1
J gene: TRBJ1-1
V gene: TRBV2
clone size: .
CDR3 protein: CASSYDRGNYEAFF
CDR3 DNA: TGTGCCAGCAGTTACGACAGGGGGAACTATGAAGCTTTCTTT

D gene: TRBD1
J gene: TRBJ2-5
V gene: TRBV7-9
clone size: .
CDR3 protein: CASSQGTDQETQYF
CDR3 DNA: TGTGCCAGCAGTCAAGGGACAGACCAAGAGACCCAGTACTTC

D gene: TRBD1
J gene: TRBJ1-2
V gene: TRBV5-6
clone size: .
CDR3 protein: CASRKDRENYGYTF
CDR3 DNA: TGTGCCAGCAGAAAAGACAGGGAAAACTATGGCTACACCTTC

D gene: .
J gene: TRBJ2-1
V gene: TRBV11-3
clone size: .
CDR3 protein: CASSYGVSSYNEQFF
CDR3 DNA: TGTGCCAGCAGCTACGGGGTCTCCTCCTACAATGAGCAGTTCTTC

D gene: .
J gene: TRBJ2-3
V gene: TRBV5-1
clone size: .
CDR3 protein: CASSPGLLDHTDTQYF
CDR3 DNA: TGCGCCAGCAGCCCGGGACTTCTTGACCACACAGATACGCAGTATTTT

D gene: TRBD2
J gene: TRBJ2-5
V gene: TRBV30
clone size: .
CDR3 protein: CAWTPARGETQYF
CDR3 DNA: TGTGCCTGGACTCCGGCCCGGGGGGAGACCCAATACTTC

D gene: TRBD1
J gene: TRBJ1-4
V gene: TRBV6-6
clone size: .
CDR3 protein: CASSYQGQGDEKLFF
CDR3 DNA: TGTGCCAGCAGTTACCAGGGACAGGGGGACGAAAAACTGTTTTTT

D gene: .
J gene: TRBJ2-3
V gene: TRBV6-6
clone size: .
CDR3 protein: CASRFRPLAAADTQYF
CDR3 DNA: TGTGCCAGCAGATTCCGCCCCTTAGCGGCCGCAGATACGCAGTATTTT

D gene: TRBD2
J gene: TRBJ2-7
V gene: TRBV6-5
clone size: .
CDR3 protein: CASSYVGTSGSYEQYF
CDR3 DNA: TGTGCCAGCAGTTACGTCGGGACTAGCGGAAGTTACGAGCAGTACTTC

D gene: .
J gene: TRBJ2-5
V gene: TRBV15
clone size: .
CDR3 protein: CATSNRGAQETQYF
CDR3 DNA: TGTGCCACCAGCAACCGGGGGGCCCAAGAGACCCAGTACTTC

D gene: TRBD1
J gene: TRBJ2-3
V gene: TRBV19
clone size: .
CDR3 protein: CATRDRAVGTDTQYF
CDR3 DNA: TGTGCCACTAGGGACAGGGCTGTCGGCACAGATACGCAGTATTTT

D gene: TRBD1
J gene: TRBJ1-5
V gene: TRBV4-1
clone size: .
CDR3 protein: CASSQVGQGGQPQHF
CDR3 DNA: TGCGCCAGCAGCCAAGTAGGACAGGGGGGTCAGCCCCAGCATTTT

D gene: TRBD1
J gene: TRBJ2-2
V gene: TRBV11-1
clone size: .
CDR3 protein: CASRGGTGIRYTGELFF
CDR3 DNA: TGTGCCAGCCGTGGGGGGACAGGGATCAGATACACCGGGGAGCTGTTTTTT

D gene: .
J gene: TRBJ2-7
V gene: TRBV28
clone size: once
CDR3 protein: CASSFHGSSYEQYF
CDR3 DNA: TGTGCCAGCAGTTTTCACGGGAGCTCCTACGAGCAGTACTTC

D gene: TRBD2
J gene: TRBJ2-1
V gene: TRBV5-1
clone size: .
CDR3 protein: CASSLALADYNEQFF
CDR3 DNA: TGCGCCAGCAGCTTGGCCCTAGCGGACTACAATGAGCAGTTCTTC

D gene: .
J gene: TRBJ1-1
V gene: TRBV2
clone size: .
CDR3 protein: CASRNRVLNTEAFF
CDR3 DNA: TGTGCCAGCAGAAACAGGGTTTTGAACACTGAAGCTTTCTTT

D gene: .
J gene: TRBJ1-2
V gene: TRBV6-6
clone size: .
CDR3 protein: CASSYGQGLYGYTF
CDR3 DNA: TGTGCCAGCAGTTACGGGCAGGGATTGTATGGCTACACCTTC

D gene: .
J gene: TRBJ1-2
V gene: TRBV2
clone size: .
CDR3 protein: CASNHPGGVLYGYTF
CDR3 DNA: TGTGCCAGCAACCACCCTGGGGGGGTACTCTATGGCTACACCTTC

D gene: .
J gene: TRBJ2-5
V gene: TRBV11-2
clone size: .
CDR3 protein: CASSPTPSARETQYF
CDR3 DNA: TGTGCCAGCAGCCCTACACCTAGCGCCCGGGAGACCCAGTACTTC

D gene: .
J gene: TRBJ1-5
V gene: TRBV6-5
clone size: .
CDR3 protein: CASSTTRGNQPQHF
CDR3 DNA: TGTGCCAGCAGTACAACCAGGGGAAATCAGCCCCAGCATTTT

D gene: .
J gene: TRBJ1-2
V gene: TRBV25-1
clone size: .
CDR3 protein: CASRGGAYGYTF
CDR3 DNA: TGTGCCAGCCGAGGGGGGGCCTATGGCTACACCTTC

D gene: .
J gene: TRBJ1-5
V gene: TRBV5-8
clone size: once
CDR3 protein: CASSLDTHSNQPQHF
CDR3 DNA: TGTGCCAGCAGCTTGGATACACATAGCAATCAGCCCCAGCATTTT

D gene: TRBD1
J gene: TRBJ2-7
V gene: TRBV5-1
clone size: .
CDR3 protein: CASSRGQGAYEQYF
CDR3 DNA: TGCGCCAGCAGCCGGGGACAGGGGGCCTACGAGCAGTACTTC

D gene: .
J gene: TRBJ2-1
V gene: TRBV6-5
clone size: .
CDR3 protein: CASSYDSDEQFF
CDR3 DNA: TGTGCCAGCAGTTACGATAGCGATGAGCAGTTCTTC

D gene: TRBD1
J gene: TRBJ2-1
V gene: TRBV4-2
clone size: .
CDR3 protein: CASSQDSQGQGANNEQFF
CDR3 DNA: TGTGCCAGCAGCCAAGATTCTCAGGGACAGGGGGCCAACAATGAGCAGTTCTTC

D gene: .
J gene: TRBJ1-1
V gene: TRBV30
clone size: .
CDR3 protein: CAWSASSRGTEAFF
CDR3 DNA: TGTGCCTGGAGCGCCTCTAGTCGGGGGACTGAAGCTTTCTTT

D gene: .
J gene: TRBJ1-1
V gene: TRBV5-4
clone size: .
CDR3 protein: CASSLEQRNTEAFF
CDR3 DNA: TGTGCCAGCAGCTTGGAACAGAGGAACACTGAAGCTTTCTTT

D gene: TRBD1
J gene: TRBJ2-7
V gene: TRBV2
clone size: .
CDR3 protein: CASTGGVYEQYF
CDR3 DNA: TGTGCCAGCACAGGGGGCGTCTACGAGCAGTACTTC

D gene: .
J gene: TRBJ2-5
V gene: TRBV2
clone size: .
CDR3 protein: CASRADRVGTPGETQYF
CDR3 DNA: TGTGCCAGCAGAGCAGACAGGGTAGGGACTCCAGGGGAGACCCAGTACTTC

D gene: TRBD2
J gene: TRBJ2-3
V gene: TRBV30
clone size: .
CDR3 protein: CAWSASGGADTQYF
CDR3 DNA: TGTGCCTGGAGCGCGTCGGGGGGAGCAGATACGCAGTATTTT